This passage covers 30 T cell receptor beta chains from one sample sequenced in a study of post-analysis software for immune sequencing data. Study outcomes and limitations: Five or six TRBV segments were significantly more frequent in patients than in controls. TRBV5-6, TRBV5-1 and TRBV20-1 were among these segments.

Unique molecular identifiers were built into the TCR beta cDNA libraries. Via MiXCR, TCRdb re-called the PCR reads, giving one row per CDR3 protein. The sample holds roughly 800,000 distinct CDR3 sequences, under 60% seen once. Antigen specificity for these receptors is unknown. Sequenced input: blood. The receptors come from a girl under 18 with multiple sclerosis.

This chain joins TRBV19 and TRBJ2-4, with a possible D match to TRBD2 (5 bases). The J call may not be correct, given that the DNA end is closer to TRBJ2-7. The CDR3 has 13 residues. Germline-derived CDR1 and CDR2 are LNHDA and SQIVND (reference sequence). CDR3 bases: TGTGCCAGTAGCGAACTAGATTCGGTCGAGCAGTACTTC. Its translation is CASSELDSVEQYF.

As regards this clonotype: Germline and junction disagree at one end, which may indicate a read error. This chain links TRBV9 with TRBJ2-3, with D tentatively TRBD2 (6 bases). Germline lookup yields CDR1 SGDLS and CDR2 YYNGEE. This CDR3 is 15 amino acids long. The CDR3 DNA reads TGTGCCGGCAGCGTAAGTCCTCGGGGAGGAGATACGCAGTATTTT. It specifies CAGSVSPRGGDTQYF. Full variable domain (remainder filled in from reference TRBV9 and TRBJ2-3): DSGVTQTPKHLITATGQRVTLRCSPRSGDLSVYWYQQSLDQGLQFLIQYYNGEERAKGNILERFSAQQFPDLHSELNLSSLELGDSALYFCAGSVSPRGGDTQYFGPGTRLTVL.

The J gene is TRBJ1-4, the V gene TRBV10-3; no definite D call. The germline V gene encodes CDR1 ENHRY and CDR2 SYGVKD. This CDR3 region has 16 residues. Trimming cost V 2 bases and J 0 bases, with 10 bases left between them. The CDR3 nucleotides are TGTGCCATCAGTGAGGACACTCGTCCAACTAATGAAAAACTGTTTTTT. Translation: CAISEDTRPTNEKLFF.

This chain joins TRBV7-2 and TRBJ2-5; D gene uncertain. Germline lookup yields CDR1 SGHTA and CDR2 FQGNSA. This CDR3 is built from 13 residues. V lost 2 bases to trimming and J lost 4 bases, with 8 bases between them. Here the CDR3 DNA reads TGTGCCAGCAGCTTAAAAGGCCGAGAGACCCAGTACTTC. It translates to CASSLKGRETQYF.

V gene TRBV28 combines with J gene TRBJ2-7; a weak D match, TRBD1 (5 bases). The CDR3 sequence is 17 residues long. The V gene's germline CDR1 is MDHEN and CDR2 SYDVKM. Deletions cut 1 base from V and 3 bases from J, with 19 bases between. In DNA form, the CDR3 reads TGTGCCAGCAGTTTATCCTTCTCCAGAGACAGCTACTACGAGCAGTACTTC. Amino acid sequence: CASSLSFSRDSYYEQYF.

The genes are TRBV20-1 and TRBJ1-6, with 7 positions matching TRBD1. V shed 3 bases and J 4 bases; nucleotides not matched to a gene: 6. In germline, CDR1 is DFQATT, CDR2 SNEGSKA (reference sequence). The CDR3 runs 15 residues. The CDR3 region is CSARRQGYYNSPLHF. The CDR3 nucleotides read TGCAGTGCTAGGCGACAGGGCTATTATAATTCACCCCTCCACTTT.

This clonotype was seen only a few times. The CDR3 reads CASSLERGQPQHF. CDR3 bases: TGTGCCAGCAGCTTGGAAAGAGGCCAGCCCCAGCATTTT. V is TRBV12-3 or TRBV12-4 and J is TRBJ1-5, with unresolved D. V was shortened by 6 bases and J by 7 bases, with 13 bases between the two germline ends. CDR3 length: 13 residues.

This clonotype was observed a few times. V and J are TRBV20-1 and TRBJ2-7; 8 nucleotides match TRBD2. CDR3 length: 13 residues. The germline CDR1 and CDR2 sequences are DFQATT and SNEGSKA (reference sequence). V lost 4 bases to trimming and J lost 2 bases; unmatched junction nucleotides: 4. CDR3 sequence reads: CSANPGLAYEQYF. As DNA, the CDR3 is TGCAGTGCTAACCCGGGACTAGCCTACGAGCAGTACTTC.

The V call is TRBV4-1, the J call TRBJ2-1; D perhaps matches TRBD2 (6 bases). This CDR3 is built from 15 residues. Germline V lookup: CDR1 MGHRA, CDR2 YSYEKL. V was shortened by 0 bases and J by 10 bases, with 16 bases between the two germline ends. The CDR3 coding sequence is TGCGCCAGCAGCCAAGATTGGGAGGTATCGGACGAGCAGTTCTTC. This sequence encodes CASSQDWEVSDEQFF.

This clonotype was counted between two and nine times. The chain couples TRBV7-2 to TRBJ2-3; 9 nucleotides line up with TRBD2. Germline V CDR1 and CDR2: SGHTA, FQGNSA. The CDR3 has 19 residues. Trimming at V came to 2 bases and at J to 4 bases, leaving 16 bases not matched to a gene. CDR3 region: CASSLFPPLGGRASDTQYF. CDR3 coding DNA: TGTGCCAGCAGCTTATTTCCCCCCCTGGGCGGGAGGGCCTCAGATACGCAGTATTTT.

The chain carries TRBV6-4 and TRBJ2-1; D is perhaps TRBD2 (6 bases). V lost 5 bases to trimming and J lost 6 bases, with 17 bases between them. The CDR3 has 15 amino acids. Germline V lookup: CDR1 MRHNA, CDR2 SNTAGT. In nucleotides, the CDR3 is TGTGCCAGCAGTCGTAGCGGCACCGGGGCCAATGAGCAGTTCTTC. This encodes CASSRSGTGANEQFF.

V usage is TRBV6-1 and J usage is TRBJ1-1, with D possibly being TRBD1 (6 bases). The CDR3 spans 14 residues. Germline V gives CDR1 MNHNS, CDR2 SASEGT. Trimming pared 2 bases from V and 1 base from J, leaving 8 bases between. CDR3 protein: CASSEKDRNTEAFF. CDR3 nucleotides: TGTGCCAGCAGTGAAAAGGACAGGAACACTGAAGCTTTCTTT.

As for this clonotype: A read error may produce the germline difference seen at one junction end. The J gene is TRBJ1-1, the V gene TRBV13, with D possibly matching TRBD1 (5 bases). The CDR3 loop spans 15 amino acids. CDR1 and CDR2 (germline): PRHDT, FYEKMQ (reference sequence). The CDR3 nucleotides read TGTGCCAGCAACCACAACGGGGGAGCGGGGACTGAAGTTTTCTTT. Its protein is CASNHNGGAGTEVFF. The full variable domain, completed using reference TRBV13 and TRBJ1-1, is AAGVIQSPRHLIKEKRETATLKCYPIPRHDTVYWYQQGPGQDPQFLISFYEKMQSDKGSIPDRFSAQQFSDYHSELNMSSLELGDSALYFCASNHNGGAGTEVFFGQGTRLTVV.

This CDR3 is CASSRHSQGTSTDTQYF. CDR3 in DNA: TGTGCCAGCAGCCGACACTCTCAAGGGACCAGCACAGATACGCAGTATTTT. J is TRBJ2-3 and V is TRBV4-2; D is tentatively TRBD1 or TRBD2 (5 bases each). The germline V gene has CDR1 LGHNA and CDR2 YNFKEQ. The CDR3 is 17 amino acids. V lost 4 bases and J 0 bases, leaving 17 bases between the germline ends.

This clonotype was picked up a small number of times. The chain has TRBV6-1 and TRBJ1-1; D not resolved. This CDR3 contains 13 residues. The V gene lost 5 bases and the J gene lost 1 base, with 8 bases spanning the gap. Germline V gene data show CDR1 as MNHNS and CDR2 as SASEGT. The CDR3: CASSPSGNTEAFF. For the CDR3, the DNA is TGTGCCAGCAGTCCTTCGGGGAACACTGAAGCTTTCTTT.

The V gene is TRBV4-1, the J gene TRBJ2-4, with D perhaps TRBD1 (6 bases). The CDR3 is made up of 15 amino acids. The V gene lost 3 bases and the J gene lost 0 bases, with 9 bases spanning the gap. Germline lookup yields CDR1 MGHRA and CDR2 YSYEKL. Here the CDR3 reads CASSHHREAKNIQYF. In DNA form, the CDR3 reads TGCGCCAGCAGCCACCACAGGGAAGCCAAAAACATTCAGTACTTC.

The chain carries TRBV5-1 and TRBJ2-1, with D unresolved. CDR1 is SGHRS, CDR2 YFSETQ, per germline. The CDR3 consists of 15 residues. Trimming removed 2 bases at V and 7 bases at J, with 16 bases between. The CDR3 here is CASSFGSGIGNEQFF. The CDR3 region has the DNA TGCGCCAGCAGCTTCGGTTCAGGTATCGGGAATGAGCAGTTCTTC. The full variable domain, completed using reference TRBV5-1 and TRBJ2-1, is KAGVTQTPRYLIKTRGQQVTLSCSPISGHRSVSWYQQTPGQGLQFLFEYFSETQRNKGNFPGRFSGRQFSNSRSEMNVSTLELGDSALYLCASSFGSGIGNEQFFGPGTRLTVL.

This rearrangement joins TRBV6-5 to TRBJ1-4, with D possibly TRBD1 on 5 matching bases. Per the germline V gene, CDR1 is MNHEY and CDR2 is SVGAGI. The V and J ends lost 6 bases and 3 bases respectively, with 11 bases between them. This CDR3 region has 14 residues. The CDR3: CASRRGAANEKLFF. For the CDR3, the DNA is TGTGCCAGCAGAAGGGGCGCAGCTAATGAAAAACTGTTTTTT.

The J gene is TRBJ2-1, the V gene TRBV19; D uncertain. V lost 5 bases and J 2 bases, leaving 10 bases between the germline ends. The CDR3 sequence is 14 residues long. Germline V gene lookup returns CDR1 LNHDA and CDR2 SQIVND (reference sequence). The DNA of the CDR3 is TGTGCCAGTAGTCAGATAAGCCCCTACAATGAGCAGTTCTTC. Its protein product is CASSQISPYNEQFF.

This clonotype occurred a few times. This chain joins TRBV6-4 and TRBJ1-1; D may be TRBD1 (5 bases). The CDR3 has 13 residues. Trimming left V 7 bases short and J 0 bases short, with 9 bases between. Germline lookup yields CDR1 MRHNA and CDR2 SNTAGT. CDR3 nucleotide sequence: TGTGCCAGCAAAGAACAGGTGAACACTGAAGCTTTCTTT. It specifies CASKEQVNTEAFF.

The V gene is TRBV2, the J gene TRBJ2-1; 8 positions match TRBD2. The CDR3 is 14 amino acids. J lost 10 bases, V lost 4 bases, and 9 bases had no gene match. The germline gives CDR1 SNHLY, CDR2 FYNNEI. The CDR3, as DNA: TGTGCCAGCAGTGGTCAGCGGGAGTATTGGGAGCAGTTCTTC. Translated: CASSGQREYWEQFF.

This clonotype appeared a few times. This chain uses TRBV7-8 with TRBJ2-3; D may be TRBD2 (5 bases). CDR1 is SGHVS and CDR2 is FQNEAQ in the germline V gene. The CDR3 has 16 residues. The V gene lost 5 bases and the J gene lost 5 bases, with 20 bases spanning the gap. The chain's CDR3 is CASSPTPQDWGDTQYF. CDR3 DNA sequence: TGTGCCAGCAGCCCGACGCCTCAGGACTGGGGAGATACGCAGTATTTT.

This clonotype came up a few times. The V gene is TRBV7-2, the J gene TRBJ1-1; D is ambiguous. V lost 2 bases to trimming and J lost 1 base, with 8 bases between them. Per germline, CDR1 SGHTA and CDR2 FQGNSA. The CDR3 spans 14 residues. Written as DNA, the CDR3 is TGTGCCAGCAGCTTATCAAGGTGGAACACTGAAGCTTTCTTT. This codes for CASSLSRWNTEAFF.

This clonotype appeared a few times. CDR3 nucleotides: TGTGCCAGCAGTTCGACAGGGCTCGTCTATGGCTACACCTTC. This gives the protein CASSSTGLVYGYTF. The J gene is TRBJ1-2, the V gene TRBV27, with 7 nucleotides matching TRBD1. Germline V gives CDR1 MNHEY, CDR2 SMNVEV (reference sequence). The ends lost 4 bases at V and 4 bases at J; junction bases unmatched: 6. This CDR3 comprises 14 residues.

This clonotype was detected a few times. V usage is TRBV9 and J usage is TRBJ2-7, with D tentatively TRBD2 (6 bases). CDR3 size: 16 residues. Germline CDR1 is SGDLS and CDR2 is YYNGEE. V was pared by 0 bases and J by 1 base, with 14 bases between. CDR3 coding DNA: TGTGCCAGCAGCGTAGGTAATTCGGGGAGGTCCTACGAGCAGTACTTC. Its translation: CASSVGNSGRSYEQYF.

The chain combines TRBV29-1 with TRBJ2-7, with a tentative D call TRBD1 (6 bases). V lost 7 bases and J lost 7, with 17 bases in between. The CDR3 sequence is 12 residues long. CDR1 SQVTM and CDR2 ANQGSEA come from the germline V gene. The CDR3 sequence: CSATGRVVEQYF. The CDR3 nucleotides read TGCAGCGCCACAGGGCGGGTTGTGGAGCAGTACTTC.

The CDR3 DNA follows: TGTGCCAGCAGCCAAGGTTCGGTAATCCCAGGTGGCTACACCTTC. This encodes CASSQGSVIPGGYTF. The V gene is TRBV16, the J gene TRBJ1-2; D gene uncertain. Per the germline V gene, CDR1 is KGHSY and CDR2 is FQNENV. With 2 bases removed from V and 7 bases from J, the gap between germline ends came to 17 bases. The CDR3 sequence is 15 residues long.

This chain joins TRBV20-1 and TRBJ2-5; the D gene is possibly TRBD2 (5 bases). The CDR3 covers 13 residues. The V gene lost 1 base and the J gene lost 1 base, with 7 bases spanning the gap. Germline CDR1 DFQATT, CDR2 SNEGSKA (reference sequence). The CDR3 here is CSARALGQETQYF. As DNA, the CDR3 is TGCAGTGCTAGAGCACTAGGCCAAGAGACCCAGTACTTC.

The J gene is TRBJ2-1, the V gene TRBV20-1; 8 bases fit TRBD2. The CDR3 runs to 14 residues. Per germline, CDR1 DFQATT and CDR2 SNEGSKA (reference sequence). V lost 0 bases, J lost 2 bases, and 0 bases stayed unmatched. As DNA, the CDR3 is TGCAGTGCTAGAGATAGCGGGACCTACAATGAGCAGTTCTTC. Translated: CSARDSGTYNEQFF.

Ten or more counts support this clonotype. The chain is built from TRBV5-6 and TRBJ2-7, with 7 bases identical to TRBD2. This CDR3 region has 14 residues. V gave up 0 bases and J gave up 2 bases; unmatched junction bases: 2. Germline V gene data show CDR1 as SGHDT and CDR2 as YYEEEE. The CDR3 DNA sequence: TGTGCCAGCAGCTTGGGGGGGGGTACCTACGAGCAGTACTTC. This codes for CASSLGGGTYEQYF.